The 30 T cell receptor beta chains presented below share a single source sample, sequenced in a study of blood T cell repertoires in COVID-19. Assay used: immunoSEQ multiplex PCR; TCRdb lists only in-frame clones, some missing. Found here are approximately 280,000 clones, 70% to 90% of them singletons; the top ten hold approximately 12%. Sequenced sample: peripheral blood. All receptors derive from a woman aged 60-75 years with acute or convalescent COVID-19.

This clone occurred once. The V call is TRBV20-1, the J call TRBJ2-3; 11 bases are shared with TRBD2. This CDR3 spans 15 amino acids. Unmatched junction bases numbered 5, after V lost 3 bases and J lost 3 bases. Germline V gene data show CDR1 as DFQATT and CDR2 as SNEGSKA (reference sequence). The CDR3 protein is CSASMTSGVTDTQYF. The CDR3 coding sequence is TGCAGTGCTAGTATGACTAGCGGGGTTACAGATACGCAGTATTTT.

The J gene is TRBJ2-7, the V gene TRBV4-2; 7 bases line up with TRBD2. V gave up 4 bases and J gave up 0 bases; unmatched junction bases: 9. The CDR3 has 16 amino acids. Germline V gene sequence: CDR1 LGHNA, CDR2 YNFKEQ. This CDR3 reads CASSRGGAEPSYEQYF. CDR3 in DNA: TGTGCCAGCAGCCGCGGGGGAGCGGAACCCTCCTACGAGCAGTACTTC.

This chain links TRBV20-1 with TRBJ2-1; 7 positions match TRBD1. CDR1 is DFQATT, CDR2 SNEGSKA, per germline (reference sequence). V gave up 5 bases and J gave up 12 bases; unmatched junction bases: 4. The CDR3 loop spans 10 amino acids. The CDR3 region is CSAARDRQFF. The CDR3 region has the DNA TGCAGTGCTGCTCGGGACAGGCAGTTCTTC.

Here the CDR3 DNA reads TGCGCCAGCAGCACCGCAGCGCGGGGGACAGATACGCAGTATTTT. Encoded protein: CASSTAARGTDTQYF. The chain employs TRBV5-1 and TRBJ2-3; 7 nucleotides agree with TRBD2. The CDR3 spans 15 residues. Germline V gene sequence: CDR1 SGHRS, CDR2 YFSETQ. The V gene end was trimmed by 4 bases and the J gene end by 3 bases; junction bases not matched to a gene: 8.

The chain joins TRBV30 to TRBJ1-4; D not certain. This CDR3 has 12 amino acids. Trimming took off 1 base at V and 13 bases at J, with 13 bases between the two ends. Germline values: CDR1 GTSNPN, CDR2 SVGIG (reference sequence). The CDR3 DNA reads TGTGCCTGGAGTGGCCGGTCCCTCGTACTGTTTTTT. This translates into CAWSGRSLVLFF.

The chain uses TRBV7-3 and TRBJ1-6, with TRBD1 identical over 7 bases. The germline V gene has CDR1 SGHTA and CDR2 FQGTGA. The junction had 9 bases not matched to a gene; V was cut back by 0 bases and J by 10 bases. CDR3 size: 16 residues. The CDR3, as DNA: TGTGCCAGCAGCTTAACCGGGGCAGGGGGAAGATCACCCCTCCACTTT. As protein: CASSLTGAGGRSPLHF.

A few counts support this clone. The CDR3 spells CASSPSAGTLYGYTF. CDR3 nucleotide sequence: TGTGCCAGCAGCCCGTCGGCCGGGACACTTTATGGCTACACCTTC. The chain couples TRBV6-2 or TRBV6-3 to TRBJ1-2, with D perhaps TRBD1 (6 bases). Deletions cut 6 bases from V and 5 bases from J, with 19 bases between. CDR1 and CDR2 from the germline V gene are MNHEY and SVGEGT. The CDR3 consists of 15 residues.

V is TRBV4-1 and J is TRBJ2-7; 12 nucleotides match TRBD2. Unmatched junction bases numbered 5, after V lost 4 bases and J lost 4 bases. There are 15 residues in the CDR3. CDR1 and CDR2 (germline): MGHRA, YSYEKL. The CDR3 DNA is TGCGCCAGCAGCCCGGGACTAGCGGGTGCTTACGAGCAGTACTTC. Protein product: CASSPGLAGAYEQYF.

The chain uses TRBV9 and TRBJ2-6, with 8 bases lining up with TRBD1. The length of the CDR3 is 20 residues. Germline assignment: CDR1 SGDLS and CDR2 YYNGEE. J was trimmed by 0 bases and V by 0 bases; bases with no gene match: 11. CDR3 protein: CASSVATRPQGVSGANVLTF. The CDR3 DNA sequence: TGTGCCAGCAGCGTAGCAACCCGCCCACAGGGGGTCTCTGGGGCCAACGTCCTGACTTTC.

This chain uses TRBV5-1 with TRBJ2-1; 7 positions agree with TRBD1. The CDR3 loop spans 13 amino acids. With 3 bases clipped from V and 5 bases from J, the junction kept 2 bases outside the gene matches. Germline CDR1 SGHRS, CDR2 YFSETQ. CDR3 in amino acids: CASSWTGNNEQFF. As DNA, the CDR3 is TGCGCCAGCAGCTGGACAGGTAACAATGAGCAGTTCTTC.

The chain combines TRBV4-3 with TRBJ1-5; tentative D call: TRBD1 (5 bases). The CDR3 spans 14 residues. Germline CDR1 reads LGHNA; CDR2 reads YSLEER. The V gene lost 4 bases and the J gene lost 3 bases, with 10 bases spanning the gap. CDR3 in DNA: TGCGCCAGCAGCCTTTCTGGGGCCAATCAGCCCCAGCATTTT. Its translation: CASSLSGANQPQHF.

The chain carries TRBV2 and TRBJ2-1, with D hard to call. The CDR3 extends over 14 amino acids. Trimming left V 0 bases short and J 5 bases short, with 8 bases between. The germline V gene encodes CDR1 SNHLY and CDR2 FYNNEI. In nucleotides, the CDR3 is TGTGCCAGCAGTGAAGCGACACCAAACAATGAGCAGTTCTTC. Translated, it gives CASSEATPNNEQFF.

This chain uses TRBV4-1 with TRBJ1-6; D perhaps matches TRBD1 (5 bases). This CDR3 comprises 16 residues. The germline gives CDR1 MGHRA, CDR2 YSYEKL. The V end lost 3 bases, the J end lost 5 bases, and 14 bases lay between the germline ends. This chain's CDR3 is CASSHGPDSNNSPLHF. The CDR3 DNA is TGCGCCAGCAGCCATGGACCTGACAGTAATAATTCACCCCTCCACTTT.

The chain employs TRBV6-1 and TRBJ1-2; D is possibly TRBD1 (5 bases). V was pared by 0 bases and J by 0 bases, with 17 bases between. This CDR3 has 18 amino acids. The V gene's germline CDR1 is MNHNS and CDR2 SASEGT. The CDR3 loop is CASSEASGRARANYGYTF. CDR3 coding DNA: TGTGCCAGCAGTGAAGCGTCCGGCAGGGCTCGAGCTAACTATGGCTACACCTTC.

V usage is TRBV4-2 and J usage is TRBJ1-2; D gene uncertain. Trimming stripped 0 bases from V and 4 bases from J, with 12 bases between. CDR1 is LGHNA and CDR2 is YNFKEQ in the germline V gene. The CDR3 consists of 15 residues. The CDR3: CASSQDSDSLYGYTF. The CDR3 DNA sequence: TGTGCCAGCAGCCAAGACAGTGATTCCCTCTATGGCTACACCTTC.

The J gene is TRBJ1-6, the V gene TRBV25-1, with a tentative D call TRBD1 (6 bases). V shed 4 bases and J shed 5 bases, with 9 bases lying between them. This CDR3 is built from 14 residues. Germline CDR1 MGHDK, CDR2 SYGVNS. The CDR3 protein is CASSAGQNNSPLHF. The CDR3 nucleotides read TGTGCCAGCAGTGCAGGACAGAATAATTCACCCCTCCACTTT.

V is TRBV11-2 and J is TRBJ2-7, with 8 bases identical to TRBD1. The CDR3 extends over 13 amino acids. Per the germline V gene, CDR1 is SGHAT and CDR2 is FQNNGV. With 8 bases clipped from V and 5 bases from J, the junction kept 8 bases outside the gene matches. CDR3 residues: CASATGGLHEQYF. The CDR3 DNA reads TGTGCCAGCGCAACAGGGGGTCTGCACGAGCAGTACTTC.

V is TRBV18 and J is TRBJ1-1, with D unresolved. Germline-derived CDR1 and CDR2 are KGHSH and LQKENI. This CDR3 region has 15 residues. The V end was cut by 0 bases, the J end by 5 bases, with 13 bases between. In DNA, the CDR3 is TGTGCCAGCTCACCACCCCTCAGCGCGGGTACTGAAGCTTTCTTT. Protein: CASSPPLSAGTEAFF.

The V gene is TRBV4-1, the J gene TRBJ2-2; tentative D call: TRBD1 (7 bases). Germline CDR1 and CDR2: MGHRA and YSYEKL. The length of the CDR3 is 16 residues. V lost 4 bases to trimming and J lost 5 bases, with 17 bases between them. CDR3 in amino acids: CASSPLDRRGTGELFF. Written as DNA, the CDR3 is TGCGCCAGCAGCCCTCTGGACAGGAGGGGGACCGGGGAGCTGTTTTTT.

The chain has TRBV13 and TRBJ1-1, with D maybe TRBD1 (5 bases). V gave up 10 bases and J gave up 1 base, with 7 bases separating them. This CDR3 has 11 amino acids. From germline, CDR1 is PRHDT and CDR2 FYEKMQ (reference sequence). DNA of the CDR3: TGTGCCACAGGGAAGAACACTGAAGCTTTCTTT. It codes for CATGKNTEAFF.

The V gene is TRBV5-4, the J gene TRBJ2-7; the D gene is possibly TRBD2 (5 bases). Germline-derived CDR1 and CDR2 are SGHNT and YYREEE (reference sequence). The length of the CDR3 is 12 residues. V lost 3 bases and J 5 bases, leaving 9 bases between the germline ends. CDR3 sequence reads: CASSSPGNEQYF. The CDR3 nucleotides read TGTGCCAGCAGCTCGCCGGGAAACGAGCAGTACTTC. Full variable domain (missing parts from reference TRBV5-4 and TRBJ2-7): ETGVTQSPTHLIKTRGQQVTLRCSSQSGHNTVSWYQQALGQGPQFIFQYYREEENGRGNFPPRFSGLQFPNYSSELNVNALELDDSALYLCASSSPGNEQYFGPGTRLTVT.

The rearrangement joins TRBV5-1 to TRBJ1-2; 7 bases map to TRBD1. Germline CDR1 reads SGHRS; CDR2 reads YFSETQ. Unmatched junction bases numbered 3, after V lost 0 bases and J lost 1 base. The CDR3 extends over 15 amino acids. As DNA, the CDR3 is TGCGCCAGCAGCTTGGTGGCAGGGGGTAACTATGGCTACACCTTC. It encodes CASSLVAGGNYGYTF.

The chain is built from TRBV28 and TRBJ2-4; 7 bases are a match to TRBD2. Germline CDR1 MDHEN, CDR2 SYDVKM. Trimming took 6 bases from V and 3 from J; bases not matched to a gene: 8. This CDR3 is 15 amino acids long. The CDR3 DNA is TGTGCCAGCAGCCATGGGGGGGTCGGCAAAAACATTCAGTACTTC. This encodes CASSHGGVGKNIQYF.

The J gene is TRBJ1-1, the V gene TRBV30; D remains ambiguous. Trimming took off 5 bases at V and 1 base at J, with 8 bases between the two ends. The V gene's germline CDR1 is GTSNPN and CDR2 SVGIG (reference sequence). The CDR3 is made up of 12 amino acids. The CDR3 bases are TGTGCCTGGGGCCGGGAGAACACTGAAGCTTTCTTT. This codes for CAWGRENTEAFF.

The genes are TRBV12-5 and TRBJ1-5; D may be TRBD1 (6 bases). The CDR3 loop spans 14 amino acids. The V end lost 7 bases, the J end lost 5 bases, and 15 bases lay between the germline ends. Germline CDR1 reads LGHNT; CDR2 reads FRNRAP. The CDR3, as DNA: TGTGCTAGTGCCCCAGGGGTTGGTTATCAGCCCCAGCATTTT. Its translation: CASAPGVGYQPQHF.

The chain carries TRBV7-6 and TRBJ2-3, with 8 bases that match TRBD2. V gave up 5 bases and J gave up 2 bases; unmatched junction bases: 6. Germline V gene sequence: CDR1 SGHVS, CDR2 FNYEAQ. This CDR3 contains 15 residues. CDR3 sequence reads: CASSQLAADTDTQYF. DNA of the CDR3: TGTGCCAGCAGCCAACTAGCGGCGGACACAGATACGCAGTATTTT.

This clone was seen a single time. This chain uses TRBV30 with TRBJ2-3; 8 positions agree with TRBD2. The junction had 7 bases not matched to a gene; V was cut back by 0 bases and J by 2 bases. Germline CDR1 and CDR2: GTSNPN and SVGIG (reference sequence). CDR3 size: 16 residues. CDR3 loop: CAWSVIASGLTDTQYF. The DNA for the CDR3 is TGTGCCTGGAGTGTAATCGCTAGCGGGCTCACAGATACGCAGTATTTT.

The chain combines TRBV6-2 or TRBV6-3 with TRBJ1-4; 7 nucleotides agree with TRBD1. CDR3 length equals 15 residues. Germline V gene sequence: CDR1 MNHEY, CDR2 SVGEGT. V lost 4 bases and J lost 2; bases outside the gene matches: 4. CDR3 DNA: TGTGCCAGCAGTTTTGGACAGGCCACTAATGAAAAACTGTTTTTT. Protein: CASSFGQATNEKLFF.

The chain links TRBV7-2 to TRBJ1-2; D unclear. The CDR3 is made up of 14 amino acids. Looked up from germline, CDR1 is SGHTA and CDR2 is FQGNSA. V gave up 3 bases and J gave up 7 bases, with 15 bases separating them. The CDR3 DNA is TGTGCCAGCAGCTTGGGTCCGGGGAGCTCTGGCTACACCTTC. This encodes CASSLGPGSSGYTF.

The gene calls are TRBV4-3 and TRBJ2-2; D is possibly TRBD2 (6 bases). The CDR3 is 18 residues long. Trimming pared 2 bases from V and 7 bases from J, leaving 23 bases between. Per the germline V gene, CDR1 is LGHNA and CDR2 is YSLEER. The CDR3 sequence is CASSQYSSGDDRGGELFF. The CDR3 DNA reads TGCGCCAGCAGCCAATACAGTAGCGGAGACGATCGAGGCGGGGAGCTGTTTTTT.